These 9 T cell receptor beta chains were sequenced from one sample in a study of blood T cell repertoires in COVID-19. Produced via immunoSEQ multiplex PCR; TCRdb's table is partial and in-frame only. The sample carries 120,000 or so clones, around 80% recorded once. Material: peripheral blood. These receptors all come from a woman aged 45-65 years with acute or convalescent COVID-19.

The rearrangement links TRBV5-1 to TRBJ2-3; possibly TRBD1 for D (6 bases). The CDR3 loop spans 15 amino acids. Trimming stripped 4 bases from V and 2 bases from J, with 14 bases between. CDR1 SGHRS and CDR2 YFSETQ come from the germline V gene. Here the CDR3 reads CASSKQGFLTDTQYF. The DNA of the CDR3 is TGCGCCAGCAGCAAACAGGGTTTTCTCACAGATACGCAGTATTTT.

This sequence joins TRBV30 and TRBJ2-1, with 7 nucleotides matching TRBD2. Trimming cost V 4 bases and J 3 bases; bases outside gene matches: 9. The CDR3 covers 15 residues. CDR1 is GTSNPN, CDR2 SVGIG, per germline (reference sequence). The CDR3 DNA reads as TGTGCCTGGATATTAATGGCTAGCGGCTACAATGAGCAGTTCTTC. It yields the protein CAWILMASGYNEQFF. Using reference TRBV30 and TRBJ2-1 for the parts outside the CDR3, the full variable domain is SQTIHQWPATLVQPVGSPLSLECTVEGTSNPNLYWYRQAAGRGLQLLFYSVGIGQISSEVPQNLSASRPQDRQFILSSKKLLLSDSGFYLCAWILMASGYNEQFFGPGTRLTVL.

This chain links TRBV4-1 with TRBJ1-2; D is perhaps TRBD1 (6 bases). The CDR3 is made up of 14 amino acids. CDR1 MGHRA and CDR2 YSYEKL come from the germline V gene. Trimming cost V 5 bases and J 2 bases, with 12 bases left between them. The CDR3 nucleotides read TGCGCCAGCAGCTCCCAGGGGAGAAACTATGGCTACACCTTC. Protein sequence: CASSSQGRNYGYTF.

The chain couples TRBV5-1 to TRBJ2-7, with 8 bases fitting TRBD1. V was clipped by 7 bases and J by 2 bases; unmatched bases: 8. From germline, CDR1 is SGHRS and CDR2 YFSETQ. The CDR3 extends over 14 amino acids. CDR3 sequence reads: CASANLQGAYEQYF. The CDR3 bases are TGCGCCAGCGCGAACTTACAGGGGGCCTACGAGCAGTACTTC.

The V call is TRBV7-9, the J call TRBJ2-5, with D perhaps TRBD2 (5 bases). The CDR3 runs to 17 residues. V shed 2 bases and J shed 5 bases, with 21 bases lying between them. Germline assignment: CDR1 SEHNR and CDR2 FQNEAQ (reference sequence). Here the CDR3 DNA reads TGTGCCAGCAGCTTAACCCTGGCGGGTTGGGCCCGGGAGACCCAGTACTTC. It codes for CASSLTLAGWARETQYF. Complete variable domain (other parts from reference TRBV7-9 and TRBJ2-5): DTGVSQNPRHKITKRGQNVTFRCDPISEHNRLYWYRQTLGQGPEFLTYFQNEAQLEKSRLLSDRFSAERPKGSFSTLEIQRTEQGDSAMYLCASSLTLAGWARETQYFGPGTRLLVL.

The rearrangement joins TRBV11-2 to TRBJ2-3, with 12 bases that match TRBD2. V was clipped by 5 bases and J by 2 bases; unmatched bases: 5. Germline CDR1 and CDR2: SGHAT and FQNNGV. This CDR3 region has 16 residues. This CDR3 is CASSLRTSGTTDTQYF. The CDR3 nucleotides are TGTGCCAGCAGCCTCCGGACTAGCGGGACCACAGATACGCAGTATTTT.

The chain couples TRBV15 to TRBJ2-3; a possible D gene is TRBD1 (6 bases). This CDR3 spans 13 amino acids. Trimming took 10 bases from V and 5 from J, leaving 16 bases between them. Germline V lookup: CDR1 LNHNV, CDR2 YYDKDF (reference sequence). The CDR3 sequence: CAIAGEVGDTQYF. As DNA, the CDR3 is TGTGCCATCGCAGGGGAAGTTGGAGATACGCAGTATTTT. The full variable domain, with the rest looked up from reference TRBV15 and TRBJ2-3, is DAMVIQNPRYQVTQFGKPVTLSCSQTLNHNVMYWYQQKSSQAPKLLFHYYDKDFNNEADTPDNFQSRRPNTSFCFLDIRSPGLGDTAMYLCAIAGEVGDTQYFGPGTRLTVL.

The chain carries TRBV2 and TRBJ1-5; D unclear. This CDR3 is built from 14 residues. The germline V and J ends were trimmed by 2 bases and 3 bases, with 8 bases remaining between them. In germline, CDR1 is SNHLY, CDR2 FYNNEI. CDR3 sequence: CASSEIQLNQPQHF. DNA for the CDR3: TGTGCCAGCAGTGAAATACAGCTCAATCAGCCCCAGCATTTT.

Worth noting for this clone: Sequence at one end of the junction differs from germline and may be a read error. The CDR3 is CASSQGGPRGLAYSYEQYF. As DNA, the CDR3 is TGTGCCAGCAGTCAAGGGGGCCCCAGGGGACTAGCGTACTCCTACGAGCAGTACTTC. The chain couples TRBV14 to TRBJ2-7; 10 bases align to TRBD2. This CDR3 has 19 residues. Germline V CDR1 and CDR2: SGHDN, FVKESK.